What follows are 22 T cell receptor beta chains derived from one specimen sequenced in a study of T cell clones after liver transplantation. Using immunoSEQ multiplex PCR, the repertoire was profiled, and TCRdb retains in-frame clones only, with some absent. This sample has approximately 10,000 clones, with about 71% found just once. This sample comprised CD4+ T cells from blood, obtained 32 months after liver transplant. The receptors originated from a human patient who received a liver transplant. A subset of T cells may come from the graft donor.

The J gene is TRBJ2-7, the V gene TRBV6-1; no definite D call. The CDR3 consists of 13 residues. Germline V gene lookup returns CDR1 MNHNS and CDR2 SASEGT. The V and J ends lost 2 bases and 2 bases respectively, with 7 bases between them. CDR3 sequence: CASSERATYEQYF. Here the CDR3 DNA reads TGTGCCAGCAGTGAAAGGGCTACCTACGAGCAGTACTTC.

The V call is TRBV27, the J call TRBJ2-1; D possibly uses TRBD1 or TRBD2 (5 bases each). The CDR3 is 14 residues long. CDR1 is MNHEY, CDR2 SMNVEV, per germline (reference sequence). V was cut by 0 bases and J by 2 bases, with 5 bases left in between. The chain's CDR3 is CASSLSGPYNEQFF. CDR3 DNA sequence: TGTGCCAGCAGTTTATCGGGACCCTACAATGAGCAGTTCTTC.

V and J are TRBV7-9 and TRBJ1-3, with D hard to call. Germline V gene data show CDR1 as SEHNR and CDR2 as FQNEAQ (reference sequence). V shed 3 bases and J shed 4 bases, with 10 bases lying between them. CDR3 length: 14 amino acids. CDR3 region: CASSLGTLGNTIYF. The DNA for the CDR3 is TGTGCCAGCAGCTTGGGCACACTCGGAAACACCATATATTTT.

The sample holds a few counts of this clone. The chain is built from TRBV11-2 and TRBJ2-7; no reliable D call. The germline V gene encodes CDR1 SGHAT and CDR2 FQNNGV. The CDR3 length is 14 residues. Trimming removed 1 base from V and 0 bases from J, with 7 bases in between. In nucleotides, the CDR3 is TGTGCCAGCAGCTTAGGGCAGAGCTCCTACGAGCAGTACGTC. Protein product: CASSLGQSSYEQYV.

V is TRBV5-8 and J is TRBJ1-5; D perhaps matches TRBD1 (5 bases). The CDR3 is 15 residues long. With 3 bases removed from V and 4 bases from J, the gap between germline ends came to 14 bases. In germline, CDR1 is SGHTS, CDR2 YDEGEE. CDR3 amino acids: CASSWGNFRNQPQHF. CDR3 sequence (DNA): TGTGCCAGCAGCTGGGGGAATTTCAGGAATCAGCCCCAGCATTTT.

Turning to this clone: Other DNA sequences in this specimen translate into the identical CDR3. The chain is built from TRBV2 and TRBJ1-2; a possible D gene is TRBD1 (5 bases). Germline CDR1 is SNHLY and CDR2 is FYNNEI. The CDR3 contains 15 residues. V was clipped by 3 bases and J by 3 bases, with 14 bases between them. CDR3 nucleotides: TGTGCCAGCAGTGAGTGGCAGGGCGGCGACTATGGCTACACCTTC. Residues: CASSEWQGGDYGYTF.

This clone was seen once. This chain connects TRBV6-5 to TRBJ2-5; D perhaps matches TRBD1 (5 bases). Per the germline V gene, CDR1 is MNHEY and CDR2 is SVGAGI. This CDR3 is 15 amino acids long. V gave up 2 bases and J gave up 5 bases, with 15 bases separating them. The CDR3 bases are TGTGCCAGCAGTTACCGGGCAGGGATGGGGGAGACCCAGTACTTC. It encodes CASSYRAGMGETQYF.

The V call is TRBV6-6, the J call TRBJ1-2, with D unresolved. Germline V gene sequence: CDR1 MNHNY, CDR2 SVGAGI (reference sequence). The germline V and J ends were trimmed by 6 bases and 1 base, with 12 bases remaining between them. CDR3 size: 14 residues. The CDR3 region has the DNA TGTGCCAGCAGCCTTAACCCGGGTAACTATGGCTACACCTTC. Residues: CASSLNPGNYGYTF.

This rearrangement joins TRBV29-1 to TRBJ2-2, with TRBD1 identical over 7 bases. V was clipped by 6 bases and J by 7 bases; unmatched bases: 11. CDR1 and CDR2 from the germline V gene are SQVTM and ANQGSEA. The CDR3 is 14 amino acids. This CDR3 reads CSVENRGGSGELFF. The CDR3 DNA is TGCAGCGTCGAGAACAGGGGCGGTAGCGGGGAGCTGTTTTTT.

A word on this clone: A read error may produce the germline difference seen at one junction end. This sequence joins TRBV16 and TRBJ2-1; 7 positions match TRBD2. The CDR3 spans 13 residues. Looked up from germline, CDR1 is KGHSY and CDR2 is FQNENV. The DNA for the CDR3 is TGTGCCAGCAGCCAATCGGTGGGAGGGGCCTCCCTCTTC. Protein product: CASSQSVGGASLF.

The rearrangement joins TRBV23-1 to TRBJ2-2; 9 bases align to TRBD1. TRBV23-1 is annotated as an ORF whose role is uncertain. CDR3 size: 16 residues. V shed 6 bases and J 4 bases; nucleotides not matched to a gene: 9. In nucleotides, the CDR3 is TGCGCCAGCAGCCCGACAGGGGGTCTCGGCACCGGGGAGCTGTTTTTT. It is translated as CASSPTGGLGTGELFF.

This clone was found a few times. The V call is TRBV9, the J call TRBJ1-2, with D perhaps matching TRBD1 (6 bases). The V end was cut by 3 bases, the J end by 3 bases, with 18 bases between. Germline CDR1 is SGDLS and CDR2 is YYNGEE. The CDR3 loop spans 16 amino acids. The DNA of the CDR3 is TGTGCCAGCAGCGCCACCCAGGGAGGGGGTTACTATGGCTACACCTTC. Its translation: CASSATQGGGYYGYTF.

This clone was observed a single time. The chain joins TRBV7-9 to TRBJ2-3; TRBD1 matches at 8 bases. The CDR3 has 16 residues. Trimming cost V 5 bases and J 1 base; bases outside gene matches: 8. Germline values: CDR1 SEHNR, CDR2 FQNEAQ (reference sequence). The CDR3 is CASSGRTGRRTDTQYF. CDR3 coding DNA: TGTGCCAGCAGCGGACGGACAGGGCGACGCACAGATACGCAGTATTTT.

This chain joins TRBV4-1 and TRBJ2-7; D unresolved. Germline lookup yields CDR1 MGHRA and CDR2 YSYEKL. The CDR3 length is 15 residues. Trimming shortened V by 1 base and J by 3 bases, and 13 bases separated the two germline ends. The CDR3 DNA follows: TGCGCCAGCAGCCAAGGGCCGGACCGACGCTACGAGCAGTACTTC. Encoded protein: CASSQGPDRRYEQYF.

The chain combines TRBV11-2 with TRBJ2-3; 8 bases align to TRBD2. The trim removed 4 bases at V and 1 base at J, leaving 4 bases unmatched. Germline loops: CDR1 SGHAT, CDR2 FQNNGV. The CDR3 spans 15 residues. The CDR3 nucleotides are TGTGCCAGCAGCTCCTGGACTAGCCGCACAGATACGCAGTATTTT. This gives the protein CASSSWTSRTDTQYF. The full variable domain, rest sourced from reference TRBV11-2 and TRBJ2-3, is EAGVAQSPRYKIIEKRQSVAFWCNPISGHATLYWYQQILGQGPKLLIQFQNNGVVDDSQLPKDRFSAERLKGVDSTLKIQPAKLEDSAVYLCASSSWTSRTDTQYFGPGTRLTVL.

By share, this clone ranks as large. Written as DNA, the CDR3 is TGTGCCAGCACGGCCGCGGAGGGCTACACCTTC. Amino acid sequence: CASTAAEGYTF. The chain has TRBV2 and TRBJ1-2, with D unresolved. CDR3 length: 11 amino acids. The V and J ends lost 7 bases and 8 bases respectively, with 11 bases between them. The germline V gene encodes CDR1 SNHLY and CDR2 FYNNEI. The variable domain in full, with the rest retrieved from reference TRBV2 and TRBJ1-2, is EPEVTQTPSHQVTQMGQEVILRCVPISNHLYFYWYRQILGQKVEFLVSFYNNEISEKSEIFDDQFSVERPDGSNFTLKIRSTKLEDSAMYFCASTAAEGYTFGSGTRLTVV.

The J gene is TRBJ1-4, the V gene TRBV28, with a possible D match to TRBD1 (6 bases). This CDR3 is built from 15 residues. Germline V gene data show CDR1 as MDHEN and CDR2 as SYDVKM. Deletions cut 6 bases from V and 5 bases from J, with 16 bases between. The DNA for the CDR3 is TGTGCCAGCAGCGAAGCACAGGGTATCAATGAAAAACTGTTTTTT. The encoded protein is CASSEAQGINEKLFF.

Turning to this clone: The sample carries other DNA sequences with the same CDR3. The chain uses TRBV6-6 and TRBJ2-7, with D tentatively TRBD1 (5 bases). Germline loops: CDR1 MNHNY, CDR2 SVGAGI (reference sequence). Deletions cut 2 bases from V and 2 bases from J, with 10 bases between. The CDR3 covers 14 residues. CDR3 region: CASSYGHGTYEQYF. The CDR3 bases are TGTGCCAGCAGTTACGGACACGGAACCTACGAGCAGTACTTC.

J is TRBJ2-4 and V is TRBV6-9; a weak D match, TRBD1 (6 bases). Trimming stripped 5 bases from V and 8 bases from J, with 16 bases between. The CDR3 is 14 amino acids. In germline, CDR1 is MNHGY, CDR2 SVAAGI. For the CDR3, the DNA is TGTGCCAGCAGTAACAGGGTGTCCGGGGACATTCAGTACTTC. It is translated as CASSNRVSGDIQYF.

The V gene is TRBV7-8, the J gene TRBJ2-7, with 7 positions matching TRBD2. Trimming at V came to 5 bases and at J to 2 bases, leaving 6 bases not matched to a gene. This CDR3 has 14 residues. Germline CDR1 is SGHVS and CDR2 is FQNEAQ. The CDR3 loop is CASSDGLGAYEQYV. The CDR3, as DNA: TGTGCCAGCAGCGATGGACTAGGGGCCTACGAGCAGTACGTC.

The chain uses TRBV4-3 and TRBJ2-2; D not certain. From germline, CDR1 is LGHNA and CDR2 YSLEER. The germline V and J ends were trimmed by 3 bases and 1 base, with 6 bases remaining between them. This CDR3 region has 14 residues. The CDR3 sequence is CASSQGMNTGELFF. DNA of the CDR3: TGCGCCAGCAGCCAGGGGATGAACACCGGGGAGCTGTTTTTT.

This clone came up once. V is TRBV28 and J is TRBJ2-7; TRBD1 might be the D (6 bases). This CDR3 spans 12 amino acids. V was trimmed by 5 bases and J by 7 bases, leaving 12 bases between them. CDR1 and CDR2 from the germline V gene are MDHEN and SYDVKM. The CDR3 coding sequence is TGTGCCAGCAGTAATGACAGGCGGGAGCAGTACGTC. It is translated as CASSNDRREQYV.